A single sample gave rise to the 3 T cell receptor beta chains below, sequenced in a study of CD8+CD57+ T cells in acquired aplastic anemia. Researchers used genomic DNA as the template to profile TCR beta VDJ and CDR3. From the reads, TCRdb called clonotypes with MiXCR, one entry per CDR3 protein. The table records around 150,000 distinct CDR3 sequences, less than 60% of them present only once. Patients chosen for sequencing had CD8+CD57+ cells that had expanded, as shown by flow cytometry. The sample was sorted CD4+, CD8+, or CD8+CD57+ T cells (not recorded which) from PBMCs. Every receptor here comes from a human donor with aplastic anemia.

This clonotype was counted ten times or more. The CDR3 loop is CASSQDARSSYNSPLHF. CDR3 in DNA: TGTGCCAGCAGCCAAGACGCCCGATCCTCCTATAATTCACCCCTCCACTTT. The J gene is TRBJ1-6, the V gene TRBV3-1; D ambiguous. This CDR3 spans 17 amino acids. V was pared by 0 bases and J by 0 bases, with 9 bases between. Germline-derived CDR1 and CDR2 are LGHDT and YNNKEL (reference sequence).

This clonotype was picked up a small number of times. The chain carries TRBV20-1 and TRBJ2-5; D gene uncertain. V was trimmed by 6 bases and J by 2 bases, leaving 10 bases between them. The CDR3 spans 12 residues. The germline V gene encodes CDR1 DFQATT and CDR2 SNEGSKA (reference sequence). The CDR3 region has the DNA TGCAGTGCCGGATGGGGACAAGAGACCCAGTACTTC. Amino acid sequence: CSAGWGQETQYF.

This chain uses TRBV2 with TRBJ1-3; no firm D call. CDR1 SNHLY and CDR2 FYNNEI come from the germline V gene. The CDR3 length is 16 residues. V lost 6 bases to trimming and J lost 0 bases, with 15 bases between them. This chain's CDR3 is CASRRTNFNSGNTIYF. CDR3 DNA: TGTGCCAGCAGAAGGACCAATTTTAACTCTGGAAACACCATATATTTT.